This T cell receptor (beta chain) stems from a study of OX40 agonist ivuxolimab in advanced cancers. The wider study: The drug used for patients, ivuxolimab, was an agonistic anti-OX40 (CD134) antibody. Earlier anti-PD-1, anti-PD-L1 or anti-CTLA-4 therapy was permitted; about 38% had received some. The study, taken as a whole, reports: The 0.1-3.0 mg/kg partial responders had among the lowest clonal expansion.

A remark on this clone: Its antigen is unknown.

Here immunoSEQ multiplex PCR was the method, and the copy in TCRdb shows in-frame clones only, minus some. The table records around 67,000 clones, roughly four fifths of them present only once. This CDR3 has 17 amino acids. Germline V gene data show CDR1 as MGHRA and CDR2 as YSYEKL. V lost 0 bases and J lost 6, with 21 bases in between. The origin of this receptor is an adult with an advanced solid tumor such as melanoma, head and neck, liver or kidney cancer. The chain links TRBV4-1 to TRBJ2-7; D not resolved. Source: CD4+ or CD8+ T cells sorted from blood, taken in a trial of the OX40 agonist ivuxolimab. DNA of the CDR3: TGCGCCAGCAGCCAAGATGGACCACTATGGGGTGAGACCGAGCAGTACTTC. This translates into CASSQDGPLWGETEQYF.